What follows are 27 T cell receptor beta chains derived from one specimen sequenced in a study of CXCR3-negative and CXCR3-positive naive CD8 T cells. No antigen is known for these receptors. It was by 5' RACE with UMI labels that the TRB cDNA libraries were prepared. Following a re-call of the 5' RACE reads, TCRdb has one entry per CDR3 protein and lacks DNA. In total, the table holds 90,000 to 150,000 distinct CDR3 sequences. Study-wide points: CXCR3-positive naive cells had more hydrophobic TRB CDR3s than CXCR3-negative naive cells.

Sequencing was done on a sample of naive CXCR3+ CD8+ T cells from blood. Subset denoted: CD45RO-CCR7+CD27+CD95- naive CD8+ T cells expressing CXCR3 (TNR3+). The source is a human donor in good health. Some clones in this sample may be carry-over from other donors' samples.

V and J are TRBV15 and TRBJ2-7. CDR1 and CDR2 (germline): LNHNV, YYDKDF (reference sequence). The CDR3 spans 15 residues. This CDR3 reads CATSRGAGASYEQYF.

This chain links TRBV9 with TRBJ2-3. CDR3 length: 14 amino acids. Germline V gene lookup returns CDR1 SGDLS and CDR2 YYNGEE. CDR3 protein: CASSVGARTDTQYF.

This chain links TRBV3-1 with TRBJ2-7; TCRdb's assignment of TRBD1 cannot be checked, as there is no DNA. Germline-derived CDR1 and CDR2 are LGHDT and YNNKEL (reference sequence). The CDR3 has 17 residues. The CDR3 loop reads CASSQDTRGLLLWEQYF.

This chain links TRBV5-1 with TRBJ2-7; TCRdb reports TRBD2, a call that lacks DNA to check it against. This CDR3 has 12 amino acids. From germline, CDR1 is SGHRS and CDR2 YFSETQ. This chain's CDR3 is CASSPSAYEQYF.

The genes are TRBV7-2 and TRBJ2-5; absent DNA, TCRdb's TRBD2 call cannot be checked. The CDR3 contains 15 residues. Germline-derived CDR1 and CDR2 are SGHTA and FQGNSA. The CDR3 sequence is CASSPGGGHQETQYF.

The chain is built from TRBV23-1 and TRBJ2-7; the D gene TCRdb calls, TRBD1, cannot be checked with no DNA. TRBV23-1 is reported as an ORF; its role is uncertain. There are 16 residues in the CDR3. The CDR3 loop is CASSPSTRDREYEQYF.

The chain carries TRBV28 and TRBJ2-1; the TRBD1 assignment by TCRdb is unverifiable without DNA. This CDR3 has 15 residues. CDR1 is MDHEN and CDR2 is SYDVKM in the germline V gene. The CDR3: CASSPKVGGYNEQFF.

Here the CDR3 reads CASSLEPGDNEQFF. This chain links TRBV11-3 with TRBJ2-1; TCRdb proposes TRBD1, but this gene call is untestable without DNA. The CDR3 length is 14 residues. CDR1 is SGHNT, CDR2 YENEEA, per germline.

This chain joins TRBV6-6 and TRBJ2-1; TCRdb lists TRBD1, though no DNA is available to test this call. The CDR3 has 14 residues. Germline CDR1 and CDR2: MNHNY and SVGAGI (reference sequence). The chain's CDR3 is CASSSGDRVYEQFF.

The chain is built from TRBV10-3 and TRBJ2-3; the TCRdb D gene call, TRBD2, has no DNA to confirm it. This CDR3 has 19 residues. CDR1 and CDR2 from the germline V gene are ENHRY and SYGVKD. The CDR3 loop is CAISESVSTSGGPADTQYF.

This sequence joins TRBV6-6 and TRBJ2-1; there is no DNA to check the TCRdb D call of TRBD1. Germline CDR1 and CDR2: MNHNY and SVGAGI (reference sequence). The CDR3 sequence is 14 residues long. Here the CDR3 reads CASRTGEENNEQFF.

J is TRBJ1-1 and V is TRBV7-3; TCRdb designates TRBD1, a call that cannot be tested without DNA. The CDR3 runs 14 residues. Germline lookup yields CDR1 SGHTA and CDR2 FQGTGA. CDR3 amino acids: CASSSGQGAAEAFF. Combining the CDR3 with reference TRBV7-3 and TRBJ1-1 gives the whole variable domain GAGVSQTPSNKVTEKGKYVELRCDPISGHTALYWYRQSLGQGPEFLIYFQGTGAADDSGLPNDRFFAVRPEGSVSTLKIQRTERGDSAVYLCASSSGQGAAEAFFGQGTRLTVV.

This chain links TRBV28 with TRBJ2-4; TCRdb gives TRBD2 as the D gene, but with no DNA this cannot be confirmed. The CDR3 totals 13 residues. Looked up from germline, CDR1 is MDHEN and CDR2 is SYDVKM. The CDR3 loop is CASSLVRGGIQYF. The whole variable domain, remainder taken from reference TRBV28 and TRBJ2-4, is DVKVTQSSRYLVKRTGEKVFLECVQDMDHENMFWYRQDPGLGLRLIYFSYDVKMKEKGDIPEGYSVSREKKERFSLILESASTNQTSMYLCASSLVRGGIQYFGAGTRLSVL.

The chain joins TRBV6-2 or TRBV6-3 to TRBJ1-2; TCRdb indicates TRBD1, and absent DNA this call remains unverified. The germline CDR1 and CDR2 sequences are MNHEY and SVGEGT. The CDR3 extends over 14 amino acids. The CDR3 sequence: CASSYYRTGYGYTF.

CDR3 sequence reads: CASSRIQDANYGYTF. The chain recombines TRBV6-2 or TRBV6-3 with TRBJ1-2. The CDR3 spans 15 residues. Germline V gives CDR1 MNHEY, CDR2 SVGEGT.

This CDR3 reads CATSSVAETQYF. This chain connects TRBV15 to TRBJ2-5. There are 12 residues in the CDR3. CDR1 LNHNV and CDR2 YYDKDF come from the germline V gene (reference sequence).

The chain is built from TRBV6-5 and TRBJ1-2; checking the TCRdb D call of TRBD1 is not possible without DNA. The CDR3 extends over 14 amino acids. CDR1 is MNHEY and CDR2 is SVGAGI in the germline V gene. The CDR3 here is CASSYFLGDYGYTF.

Here the CDR3 reads CASSLVGGQKETQYF. This chain uses TRBV5-1 with TRBJ2-5; TCRdb gives TRBD1 as the D gene, but with no DNA this cannot be confirmed. The CDR3 extends over 15 amino acids. In germline, CDR1 is SGHRS, CDR2 YFSETQ.

V gene TRBV15 combines with J gene TRBJ2-7. The CDR3 runs to 14 residues. Germline V gene lookup returns CDR1 LNHNV and CDR2 YYDKDF (reference sequence). CDR3 protein: CATSVQRLTYEQYF.

The V call is TRBV20-1, the J call TRBJ2-2; TCRdb names TRBD1, which stays unverified in the absence of DNA. CDR1 and CDR2 from the germline V gene are DFQATT and SNEGSKA (reference sequence). The CDR3 is made up of 18 amino acids. This chain's CDR3 is CSARVPTLGGSFTGELFF.

The V gene is TRBV6-5, the J gene TRBJ2-3. Germline-derived CDR1 and CDR2 are MNHEY and SVGAGI. This CDR3 contains 13 residues. The CDR3 is CASTFGPSDTQYF.

The CDR3 protein is CASSQPGGAYNEQFF. The chain links TRBV12-3 or TRBV12-4 to TRBJ2-1. The CDR3 runs 15 residues.

This sequence joins TRBV7-8 and TRBJ2-3; the D gene TCRdb calls, TRBD2, cannot be checked with no DNA. Germline V CDR1 and CDR2: SGHVS, FQNEAQ. This CDR3 is 17 amino acids long. The CDR3 reads CASSKLSSGGAEDTQYF.

The J gene is TRBJ1-2, the V gene TRBV28; absent DNA, TCRdb's TRBD1 call cannot be checked. The CDR3 consists of 15 residues. From germline, CDR1 is MDHEN and CDR2 SYDVKM. This chain's CDR3 is CASSAGIVRHYGYTF.

The CDR3 region is CASSLDAGYREKLFF. The V call is TRBV28, the J call TRBJ1-4. Looked up from germline, CDR1 is MDHEN and CDR2 is SYDVKM. The CDR3 contains 15 residues.

V is TRBV2 and J is TRBJ2-1; there is no DNA to check the TCRdb D call of TRBD2. Germline V gives CDR1 SNHLY, CDR2 FYNNEI. The CDR3 covers 13 residues. The CDR3 is CASTSGRANEQFF.

CDR3 region: CASSLTSSYEQYF. The V call is TRBV27, the J call TRBJ2-7. The CDR3 is made up of 13 amino acids. Germline V gene lookup returns CDR1 MNHEY and CDR2 SMNVEV (reference sequence).